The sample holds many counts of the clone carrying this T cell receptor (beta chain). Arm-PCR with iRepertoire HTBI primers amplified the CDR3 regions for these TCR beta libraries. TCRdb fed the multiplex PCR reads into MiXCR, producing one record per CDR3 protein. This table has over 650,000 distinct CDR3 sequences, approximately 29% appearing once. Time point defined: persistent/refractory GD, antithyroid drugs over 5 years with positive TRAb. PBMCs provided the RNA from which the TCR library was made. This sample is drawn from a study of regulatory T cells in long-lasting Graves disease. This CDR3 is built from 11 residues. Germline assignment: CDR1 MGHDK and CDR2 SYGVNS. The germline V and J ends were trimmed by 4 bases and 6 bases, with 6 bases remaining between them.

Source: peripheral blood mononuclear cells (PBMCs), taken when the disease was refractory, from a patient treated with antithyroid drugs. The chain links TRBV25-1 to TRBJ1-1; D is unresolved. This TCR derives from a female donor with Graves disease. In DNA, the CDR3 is TGTGCCAGCAGTGGTAGGTCTGAAGCTTTCTTT. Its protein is CASSGRSEAFF.